This TCR beta chain was recovered during a study of T cell responses to AZD1222 COVID-19 vaccine. The V end was cut by 0 bases, the J end by 2 bases, with 12 bases between. This CDR3 has 16 residues. From germline, CDR1 is MNHEY and CDR2 SMNVEV (reference sequence). Sequencing used immunoSEQ multiplex PCR; TCRdb keeps in-frame clones, though not all of them. The sample shows about 100,000 clones, 86% of them seen only once. Findings and caveats of the study: Repertoire collection took place solely once the T cell response had peaked. At baseline, seropositivity was found in only 6 or 7 AZD1222 recipients. Once two AZD1222 doses were given, Spike-specific TCR breadth and depth went up. Of spike-specific TCRs, nearly half reportedly target regions left unmutated in variants.

About this clone itself: Antigen unknown.

The sequence was collected from an adult in good health. This sample comprised peripheral blood, obtained on day 0 of AZD1222 vaccination. This chain connects TRBV27 to TRBJ2-3; a possible D gene is TRBD1 (6 bases). CDR3 in amino acids: CASSLSQGTYTDTQYF. CDR3 in DNA: TGTGCCAGCAGTTTATCTCAGGGGACCTACACAGATACGCAGTATTTT.